Presented here are 19 T cell receptor beta chains from one specimen sequenced in a study of blood T cell repertoires in COVID-19. Assay: immunoSEQ multiplex PCR; the TCRdb copy retains only in-frame clones and omits some. The table has 150,000 to 200,000 clones, roughly 91% seen once. Sequencing input: peripheral blood. Source of these receptors: a human donor in a cohort sampled during active COVID-19.

The V call is TRBV7-9, the J call TRBJ1-6; 10 bases line up with TRBD1. The CDR3 is 15 residues long. Germline V gene sequence: CDR1 SEHNR, CDR2 FQNEAQ (reference sequence). V shed 5 bases, J shed 6 bases, and the junction held 4 bases outside the gene matches. For the CDR3, the DNA is TGTGCCAGCAGCCCCGGACAGGGGGGTAATTCACCCCTCCACTTT. It encodes CASSPGQGGNSPLHF.

This rearrangement joins TRBV27 to TRBJ2-2, with a weak D call TRBD1 (6 bases). Trimming took off 3 bases at V and 0 bases at J, with 26 bases between the two ends. CDR1 is MNHEY and CDR2 is SMNVEV in the germline V gene (reference sequence). The CDR3 consists of 21 residues. CDR3 sequence (DNA): TGTGCCAGCAGTTTCCCCCCCCGAAACAGGGAACCGTTGGCGAACACCGGGGAGCTGTTTTTT. It specifies CASSFPPRNREPLANTGELFF.

The chain joins TRBV5-1 to TRBJ2-5; the match to TRBD2 covers 8 bases. CDR1 SGHRS and CDR2 YFSETQ come from the germline V gene. Trimming cost V 7 bases and J 9 bases; bases outside gene matches: 11. The CDR3 has 13 amino acids. The CDR3 reads CASRAGEEMAQYF. In DNA, the CDR3 is TGCGCCAGCCGAGCGGGGGAAGAGATGGCCCAGTACTTC.

The DNA of the CDR3 is TGTGCCAGCAGTTCTAGACAGGGCCAAAATGAAAAACTGTTTTTT. This sequence encodes CASSSRQGQNEKLFF. The chain recombines TRBV28 with TRBJ1-4; TRBD1 aligns across 7 bases. The ends lost 4 bases at V and 5 bases at J; junction bases unmatched: 7. Germline lookup yields CDR1 MDHEN and CDR2 SYDVKM. The CDR3 is made up of 15 amino acids.

V and J are TRBV4-1 and TRBJ2-3, with a possible D match to TRBD1 (7 bases). The V and J ends lost 6 bases and 4 bases respectively, with 14 bases between them. CDR3 length: 14 amino acids. Germline V gene lookup returns CDR1 MGHRA and CDR2 YSYEKL. The CDR3 sequence is CASSLPGGPDTQYF. CDR3 nucleotides: TGCGCCAGCAGTCTACCAGGGGGGCCAGATACGCAGTATTTT.

The rearrangement uses TRBV5-5 and TRBJ2-6; 8 nucleotides line up with TRBD1. CDR3 length equals 17 residues. Germline-derived CDR1 and CDR2 are SGHKS and YYEKEE (reference sequence). V was pared by 4 bases and J by 0 bases, with 6 bases of the junction left unmatched. The CDR3 loop reads CASSTRQGSSGANVLTF. CDR3 in DNA: TGTGCCAGCAGCACCCGACAGGGGAGCTCTGGGGCCAACGTCCTGACTTTC.

In its sample, this clone was seen once. J is TRBJ2-7 and V is TRBV11-2; TRBD2 aligns across 13 bases. V shed 5 bases and J 3 bases; nucleotides not matched to a gene: 10. CDR1 is SGHAT and CDR2 is FQNNGV in the germline V gene. The CDR3 is 17 amino acids. The CDR3 bases are TGTGCCAGCAGCCCTGGACTAGCGGGGGCCCAAAGCTACGAGCAGTACTTC. Its protein product is CASSPGLAGAQSYEQYF.

CDR3 in amino acids: CASSFHARQRSTDTQYF. CDR3 nucleotide sequence: TGTGCCAGCAGCTTCCACGCCCGACAGAGAAGCACAGATACGCAGTATTTT. The chain is built from TRBV11-2 and TRBJ2-3, with D possibly being TRBD1 (5 bases). The CDR3 is 17 amino acids. Germline V lookup: CDR1 SGHAT, CDR2 FQNNGV. Between the trimmed V and J ends, which lost 3 bases and 0 bases, there was a span of 16 bases. The variable domain in full, with the rest retrieved from reference TRBV11-2 and TRBJ2-3, is EAGVAQSPRYKIIEKRQSVAFWCNPISGHATLYWYQQILGQGPKLLIQFQNNGVVDDSQLPKDRFSAERLKGVDSTLKIQPAKLEDSAVYLCASSFHARQRSTDTQYFGPGTRLTVL.

J is TRBJ1-6 and V is TRBV6-6, with D perhaps TRBD1 (6 bases). This CDR3 is built from 15 residues. CDR1 and CDR2 (germline): MNHNY, SVGAGI (reference sequence). With 2 bases removed from V and 9 bases from J, the gap between germline ends came to 14 bases. CDR3 nucleotides: TGTGCCAGCAGTTACCAAACAGGGTCGGGTTCACCCCTCCACTTT. Amino acid sequence: CASSYQTGSGSPLHF.

J is TRBJ2-2 and V is TRBV2; D not resolved. The CDR3 is made up of 14 amino acids. The germline V gene encodes CDR1 SNHLY and CDR2 FYNNEI. V was pared by 4 bases and J by 5 bases, with 11 bases between. CDR3 in amino acids: CASSVAGATGELFF. The DNA of the CDR3 is TGTGCCAGCAGTGTAGCCGGAGCGACCGGGGAGCTGTTTTTT.

This rearrangement joins TRBV6-5 to TRBJ2-1; 10 bases fit TRBD2. CDR3 size: 15 residues. In germline, CDR1 is MNHEY, CDR2 SVGAGI. V lost 6 bases, J lost 2 bases, and 4 bases stayed unmatched. The CDR3 loop reads CASRISGRTYNEQFF. CDR3 bases: TGTGCCAGCAGAATTAGCGGGAGGACCTACAATGAGCAGTTCTTC.

This clone was seen once. The chain links TRBV7-6 to TRBJ2-5; D uncertain. Looked up from germline, CDR1 is SGHVS and CDR2 is FNYEAQ. Deletions cut 3 bases from V and 1 base from J, with 15 bases between. CDR3 length: 16 residues. The CDR3 bases are TGTGCCAGCAGCTTGACCCAAACGCGGATCCAAGAGACCCAGTACTTC. It specifies CASSLTQTRIQETQYF.

This clone was detected only once. The J gene is TRBJ1-1, the V gene TRBV28, with D unclear. Germline V gene lookup returns CDR1 MDHEN and CDR2 SYDVKM. CDR3 length equals 13 residues. With 10 bases removed from V and 1 base from J, the gap between germline ends came to 13 bases. The CDR3 loop reads CATYNFWNTEAFF. The CDR3 DNA sequence: TGTGCCACCTATAATTTTTGGAACACTGAAGCTTTCTTT.

The count of this clone is one. V is TRBV5-1 and J is TRBJ2-3, with D possibly being TRBD1 (6 bases). Germline CDR1 and CDR2: SGHRS and YFSETQ. Trimming cost V 2 bases and J 3 bases, with 13 bases left between them. This CDR3 contains 15 residues. Written as DNA, the CDR3 is TGCGCCAGCAGCTTCCAGGGGAGTAGAACAGATACGCAGTATTTT. It yields the protein CASSFQGSRTDTQYF.

The V call is TRBV10-3, the J call TRBJ2-7; 10 bases align to TRBD1. Losses at the gene ends were 4 bases for V and 3 bases for J; bases not matched to a gene: 9. The CDR3 is 16 amino acids. Germline CDR1 is ENHRY and CDR2 is SYGVKD. The CDR3 nucleotides read TGTGCCATCAGTGCATCCTCAGGGGACAGGGGCTACGAGCAGTACTTC. It specifies CAISASSGDRGYEQYF.

The V gene is TRBV7-6, the J gene TRBJ2-3; maybe TRBD1 (5 bases). The V end was cut by 2 bases, the J end by 6 bases, with 9 bases between. Germline CDR1 and CDR2: SGHVS and FNYEAQ. This CDR3 has 13 residues. The DNA of the CDR3 is TGTGCCAGCAGCTTACAGGGTTACGATACGCAGTATTTT. Translated, it gives CASSLQGYDTQYF.

The CDR3 region has the DNA TGCAGCGCCAAAGCCGGGAGTGGCAATGAGCAGTTCTTC. Its protein product is CSAKAGSGNEQFF. V and J are TRBV29-1 and TRBJ2-1, with a possible D match to TRBD2 (6 bases). The length of the CDR3 is 13 residues. Germline assignment: CDR1 SQVTM and CDR2 ANQGSEA. V lost 7 bases and J lost 6, with 16 bases in between.

The chain links TRBV24-1 to TRBJ2-1; weak D call: TRBD2 (5 bases). CDR1 is KGHDR and CDR2 is SFDVKD in the germline V gene. V was shortened by 0 bases and J by 7 bases, with 18 bases between the two germline ends. The CDR3 is 17 amino acids. The CDR3 protein is CATSDLPLLAGENEQFF. CDR3 coding DNA: TGTGCCACCAGTGATTTGCCGCTCCTCGCCGGGGAGAATGAGCAGTTCTTC.

J is TRBJ2-5 and V is TRBV4-3; a weak D match, TRBD2 (7 bases). This CDR3 has 20 amino acids. The germline gives CDR1 LGHNA, CDR2 YSLEER. Between the trimmed V and J ends, which lost 0 bases and 0 bases, there was a span of 23 bases. Written as DNA, the CDR3 is TGCGCCAGCAGCCAAGATAGCCCCGGGTGGCGGGGGCCAGACCAAGAGACCCAGTACTTC. This sequence encodes CASSQDSPGWRGPDQETQYF.